This TCR beta chain was documented in a study of blood T cell repertoires in COVID-19. Background on the study: From T cells, B-cell-depleted T cells, or PBMCs came the material, which was cDNA or gDNA.

V lost 2 bases, J lost 6 bases, and 11 bases stayed unmatched. Per germline, CDR1 SGHRS and CDR2 YFSETQ. This CDR3 has 16 amino acids. The table came from immunoSEQ multiplex PCR; TCRdb's copy has only in-frame clones and leaves some out. This sample has approximately 250,000 clones, with around 90% found just once. Study members were between roughly 18 and 90 years old and lived in 24 US regions. Sequencing was done on a sample of PBMCs or T cells enriched from blood (not recorded which). The clonotype was recovered from a woman aged 55-69 years in a cohort exposed to, infected with or recovered from COVID-19 (not recorded which). The chain joins TRBV5-1 to TRBJ1-1, with TRBD1 matching over 9 bases. CDR3 residues: CASSLGQGRGFPEAFF. Written as DNA, the CDR3 is TGCGCCAGCAGCTTAGGACAGGGGAGGGGTTTCCCTGAAGCTTTCTTT.